What follows describes a single TCR beta chain. This clonotype has ten or more counts. Its antigen remains unidentified. Base qualities are not provided; no much larger clone lies one nucleotide away. This entry belongs to a study of T cell repertoires in cytomegalovirus infection (dated by TCRdb to about 2019). Some background on the complete study: Because public TCR beta signatures pointed to carriage of CMV infection together with the matching HLA type, the HLA type of each donor mattered for the analysis. The research as a whole found: In both this cohort and an independent cohort of several hundred donors, the cumulative frequency of public TCR beta family members distinguished carriers of CMV infection plus the relevant HLA type. The ex vivo response was dominated by HLA-C-restricted CMV-specific TCR beta clonotypes, which also provided the single most frequent clonotype in two of eight donors.

The run used an Illumina HiSeq 1500. Through fastp at Q25 and MiXCR, TCRdb rebuilt clones from the public reads, retaining in-frame beta chains. Entries that share a CDR3 protein sequence are merged under the most common genes and DNA. Across this sample there are hundreds of thousands of distinct CDR3 sequences, with about 9.2% seen only once. The ten largest account for around 2.5% of the sample. The CDR3 has 16 amino acids, counting the end cysteine and phenylalanine. Only the CDR3 portion is preserved as DNA: 48 bases, with reading frame beginning at the first base. Via the germline V gene, CDR1 is SGHVS and CDR2 FQNEAQ. V and J are truncated by 5 bases and 0 bases respectively, leaving an intervening sequence of 14 bases.

The receptor was isolated from a human donor in good health (CMV status not recorded). Some clones in this sample may be carry-over from other donors' samples. The sequencing sample was made of PBMCs. Rearrangement joined TRBV7-8 to TRBJ2-4, and TRBD1 may be the D gene, going by 5 matching bases. The sequenced DNA is TGTGCCAGCAGCGCACAGGTCGACCTAGCCAAAAACATTCAGTACTTC. The resulting protein is CASSAQVDLAKNIQYF.